This TCR beta chain stems from a study of blood T cell repertoires in COVID-19. Overall study: The United States, Italy and Spain provided the acute and convalescent COVID-19 samples. Sample material is recorded as cDNA or gDNA derived from T cells, B-cell-depleted T cells, or PBMCs.

Data came from immunoSEQ multiplex PCR; TCRdb stores just in-frame clones and leaves some out. The data contain 77,000 or so clones, around 83% of them singletons. J was trimmed by 0 bases and V by 4 bases; bases with no gene match: 3. Germline V lookup: CDR1 MGHRA, CDR2 YSYEKL. CDR3 length: 16 residues. The specimen sequenced was peripheral blood. The rearrangement links TRBV4-1 to TRBJ2-1; 10 positions agree with TRBD1. This receptor was identified in a woman aged 60-70 years with acute or convalescent COVID-19. CDR3 sequence reads: CASSPGTGASYNEQFF. The DNA of the CDR3 is TGCGCCAGCAGCCCCGGGACAGGGGCCTCCTACAATGAGCAGTTCTTC.